Listed here are 8 T cell receptor beta chains from one sample, sequenced in a study of shared clonotypes between healthy human individuals. Profiled with immunoSEQ multiplex PCR; TCRdb holds only in-frame clones, not every one. Of around 1.1 million clones in the sample, roughly 77% were seen once. Sequencing input: memory CD4+ T cells from PBMCs. The subset is: CD45RA-negative fraction. The receptors shown here come from a man between 18 and 35 years old in good health. Some clones in this sample may be carry-over from other donors' samples.

V usage is TRBV5-1 and J usage is TRBJ2-3; D is ambiguous. V lost 6 bases and J lost 4, with 12 bases in between. CDR1 and CDR2 from the germline V gene are SGHRS and YFSETQ. There are 13 residues in the CDR3. CDR3 coding DNA: TGCGCCAGCAAGGAACCCTTCTCAGATACGCAGTATTTT. Protein: CASKEPFSDTQYF. The whole variable domain, filled in from reference TRBV5-1 and TRBJ2-3, reads KAGVTQTPRYLIKTRGQQVTLSCSPISGHRSVSWYQQTPGQGLQFLFEYFSETQRNKGNFPGRFSGRQFSNSRSEMNVSTLELGDSALYLCASKEPFSDTQYFGPGTRLTVL.

V is TRBV21-1 and J is TRBJ2-7; TRBD1, the table's D call, lacks a check against the DNA. TRBV21-1 is an annotated pseudogene. The CDR3 is 14 amino acids. This CDR3 is CASSTRQGFYEQYF. In nucleotides, the CDR3 is TGTGCCAGCAGCACCCGACAGGGGTTCTACGAGCAGTACTTC.

The CDR3 nucleotides read TGTGCCAGTAGTCGCGAAGGACAGTCTCGAGGCTACACCTTC. The encoded protein is CASSREGQSRGYTF. The chain couples TRBV19 to TRBJ1-2; possible D gene TRBD1, 6 bases. The germline V gene encodes CDR1 LNHDA and CDR2 SQIVND (reference sequence). The CDR3 is 14 residues long. The V and J ends lost 5 bases and 8 bases respectively, with 18 bases between them.

The chain employs TRBV5-4 and TRBJ2-7; the D gene is possibly TRBD2 (5 bases). Germline V gene sequence: CDR1 SGHNT, CDR2 YYREEE (reference sequence). V was trimmed by 0 bases and J by 5 bases, leaving 12 bases between them. The CDR3 covers 14 residues. CDR3 loop: CASSLAARRHEQYF. The DNA of the CDR3 is TGTGCCAGCAGCTTGGCGGCTAGGAGGCACGAGCAGTACTTC.

The rearrangement links TRBV27 to TRBJ2-5; D possibly matches TRBD1 or TRBD2 (5 bases each). Per the germline V gene, CDR1 is MNHEY and CDR2 is SMNVEV (reference sequence). Trimming took 10 bases from V and 6 from J, leaving 15 bases between them. The CDR3 extends over 12 amino acids. This CDR3 reads CATGTATQTQYF. CDR3 nucleotide sequence: TGTGCCACCGGGACCGCAACTCAGACCCAGTACTTC.

On this clone itself: This sample includes further DNA sequences coding for the same CDR3. This chain uses TRBV18 with TRBJ1-2; 10 bases align to TRBD1. The CDR3 is made up of 15 amino acids. Germline lookup yields CDR1 KGHSH and CDR2 LQKENI. The junction had 3 bases not matched to a gene; V was cut back by 3 bases and J by 2 bases. CDR3 coding DNA: TGTGCCAGCTCACCTTCGGGACAGGGGAACTATGGCTACACCTTC. Encoded protein: CASSPSGQGNYGYTF.

This clone has only one observation. This rearrangement joins TRBV28 to TRBJ2-1, with TRBD1 identical over 8 bases. The junction had 4 bases not matched to a gene; V was cut back by 6 bases and J by 9 bases. The CDR3 is made up of 12 amino acids. The germline gives CDR1 MDHEN, CDR2 SYDVKM. CDR3 sequence: CASRTGALEQFF. The CDR3 DNA is TGTGCCAGCAGGACAGGGGCCCTTGAGCAGTTCTTC.

V is TRBV14 and J is TRBJ2-5, with D possibly being TRBD1 or TRBD2 (5 bases each). Trimming shortened V by 1 base and J by 5 bases, and 8 bases separated the two germline ends. This CDR3 has 13 amino acids. CDR1 is SGHDN, CDR2 FVKESK, per germline. CDR3 protein: CASSQAGTETQYF. The CDR3 nucleotides are TGTGCCAGCAGCCAAGCAGGGACGGAGACCCAGTACTTC.